The 28 T cell receptor beta chains in this list originate from one sample, sequenced in a study of blood T cells in healthy people across ages. With a J-beta primer mix and a sample-barcoded 5' primer, a second PCR ran about 7 to 12 cycles. TCRdb processed the 5' RACE reads anew with MiXCR; each CDR3 protein has one entry. The sample yields approximately 2,000,000 distinct CDR3 sequences, roughly 43% seen once. The sample taken for sequencing was blood. The receptor set was obtained from a human donor in good health.

This clonotype was counted between two and nine times. The V and J genes are TRBV6-6 and TRBJ2-7; TRBD1 might be the D (6 bases). With 2 bases removed from V and 3 bases from J, the gap between germline ends came to 11 bases. This CDR3 is built from 14 residues. From germline, CDR1 is MNHNY and CDR2 SVGAGI (reference sequence). The CDR3 is CASSYPDRHYEQYF. CDR3 DNA sequence: TGTGCCAGCAGTTACCCGGACAGACACTACGAGCAGTACTTC.

The chain carries TRBV9 and TRBJ2-2; no reliable D call. The V and J ends lost 0 bases and 4 bases respectively, with 7 bases between them. The germline CDR1 and CDR2 sequences are SGDLS and YYNGEE. The CDR3 runs to 14 residues. The CDR3 DNA follows: TGTGCCAGCAGCGTAGTGGAGAGCACCGGGGAGCTGTTTTTT. Translating gives CASSVVESTGELFF.

The V and J genes are TRBV20-1 and TRBJ2-5; TRBD2 agrees at 11 bases. The germline CDR1 and CDR2 sequences are DFQATT and SNEGSKA (reference sequence). J gave up 1 base and V 5 bases, and 6 bases lay outside the gene matches. The CDR3 runs 15 residues. The CDR3 is CSAASGGPFQETQYF. The CDR3 coding sequence is TGCAGTGCTGCTAGCGGGGGGCCCTTCCAAGAGACCCAGTACTTC.

The sample holds a few counts of this clonotype. The gene calls are TRBV2 and TRBJ2-7; possible D gene TRBD2, 7 bases. This CDR3 is 15 amino acids long. V dropped 4 bases and J dropped 0 bases, with 13 bases sitting between them. Germline CDR1 reads SNHLY; CDR2 reads FYNNEI. The CDR3 loop is CASSARGASSYEQYF. CDR3 nucleotide sequence: TGTGCCAGCAGTGCTCGGGGGGCAAGCTCCTACGAGCAGTACTTC.

This clonotype appeared once. V is TRBV2 and J is TRBJ1-5, with a possible D match to TRBD1 (5 bases). Germline V gives CDR1 SNHLY, CDR2 FYNNEI. Trimming left V 6 bases short and J 6 bases short, with 15 bases between. The length of the CDR3 is 14 residues. The CDR3 nucleotides are TGTGCCAGCAGCCCCGACGGACATGGTCAGCCCCAGCATTTT. It is translated as CASSPDGHGQPQHF.

The rearrangement joins TRBV20-1 to TRBJ1-1, with D uncertain. The V and J ends lost 5 bases and 5 bases respectively, with 12 bases between them. The germline CDR1 and CDR2 sequences are DFQATT and SNEGSKA (reference sequence). CDR3 size: 12 residues. As DNA, the CDR3 is TGCAGTGCTTTAGGAGGTGGTACTGAAGCTTTCTTT. Its translation is CSALGGGTEAFF.

The chain couples TRBV5-5 to TRBJ1-5; D might be TRBD1 (6 bases). V gave up 5 bases and J gave up 6 bases, with 15 bases separating them. CDR3 length: 14 amino acids. Germline CDR1 is SGHKS and CDR2 is YYEKEE (reference sequence). CDR3 loop: CASSRAGETQPQHF. CDR3 bases: TGTGCCAGCAGTAGGGCAGGGGAAACTCAGCCCCAGCATTTT.

The sample holds a few counts of this clonotype. CDR3 region: CATSDPRGGSYEQYF. The CDR3 bases are TGTGCCACCAGTGATCCTCGAGGGGGGTCCTACGAGCAGTACTTC. V and J are TRBV24-1 and TRBJ2-7; possibly TRBD1 or TRBD2 for D (6 bases each). In germline, CDR1 is KGHDR, CDR2 SFDVKD. This CDR3 region has 15 residues. Trimming cost V 3 bases and J 1 base, with 12 bases left between them.

The gene calls are TRBV20-1 and TRBJ1-1, with TRBD1 identical over 7 bases. There are 10 residues in the CDR3. Trimming removed 5 bases from V and 11 bases from J; junction bases left unmatched: 5. Germline loops: CDR1 DFQATT, CDR2 SNEGSKA (reference sequence). The CDR3 spells CSAYTGDAFF. The CDR3, as DNA: TGCAGTGCTTATACAGGGGACGCTTTCTTT.

CDR3 protein: CASSPGTGGFNTEAFF. The CDR3 coding sequence is TGTGCCAGCAGTCCAGGGACAGGGGGCTTCAACACTGAAGCTTTCTTT. J is TRBJ1-1 and V is TRBV12-3 or TRBV12-4; 12 bases line up with TRBD1. V lost 5 bases to trimming and J lost 2 bases; unmatched junction nucleotides: 6. CDR3 length equals 16 residues.

The chain recombines TRBV27 with TRBJ1-2; D gene unclear. CDR3 length equals 12 residues. V lost 3 bases and J lost 8, with 10 bases in between. Germline V CDR1 and CDR2: MNHEY, SMNVEV (reference sequence). The CDR3 nucleotides are TGTGCCAGCAGTTTTGGTGGGGAAGGCTACACCTTC. Translation gives CASSFGGEGYTF.

The rearrangement links TRBV10-3 to TRBJ2-2, with D uncertain. The V end lost 8 bases, the J end lost 0 bases, and 7 bases lay between the germline ends. The CDR3 length is 13 residues. Per the germline V gene, CDR1 is ENHRY and CDR2 is SYGVKD. CDR3 coding DNA: TGTGCCATCTCAGACCCGAACACCGGGGAGCTGTTTTTT. Encoded protein: CAISDPNTGELFF.

This clonotype was seen many times. V and J are TRBV29-1 and TRBJ2-3, with TRBD2 identical over 7 bases. The V gene end was trimmed by 3 bases and the J gene end by 1 base; junction bases not matched to a gene: 4. Germline CDR1 is SQVTM and CDR2 is ANQGSEA. The CDR3 is 14 amino acids. The CDR3 sequence is CSVDIGGGTDTQYF. The CDR3 region has the DNA TGCAGCGTTGATATTGGGGGGGGCACAGATACGCAGTATTTT.

This clonotype has ten or more counts. The chain is built from TRBV20-1 and TRBJ2-1; D call uncertain. CDR1 is DFQATT and CDR2 is SNEGSKA in the germline V gene (reference sequence). The CDR3 sequence is 13 residues long. The V end was cut by 1 base, the J end by 1 base, with 5 bases between. CDR3 nucleotide sequence: TGCAGTGCTAGAGCTTTGTCCTACAATGAGCAGTTCTTC. Residues: CSARALSYNEQFF.

This chain links TRBV7-2 with TRBJ2-7, with D hard to call. V lost 0 bases and J lost 2, with 11 bases in between. Germline lookup yields CDR1 SGHTA and CDR2 FQGNSA. This CDR3 spans 15 amino acids. CDR3 nucleotide sequence: TGTGCCAGCAGCTTAGCAATCGTCAGCCCCTACGAGCAGTACTTC. Its protein is CASSLAIVSPYEQYF.

The chain is built from TRBV5-1 and TRBJ2-1; 9 bases align to TRBD2. Per the germline V gene, CDR1 is SGHRS and CDR2 is YFSETQ. Trimming at V came to 4 bases and at J to 9 bases, leaving 5 bases not matched to a gene. The CDR3 is 13 amino acids. The CDR3 is CASSPGLAIEQFF. The CDR3 DNA reads TGCGCCAGCAGCCCGGGACTAGCAATTGAGCAGTTCTTC.

This chain connects TRBV15 to TRBJ2-7; TRBD2 matches 7 bases. Germline CDR1 reads LNHNV; CDR2 reads YYDKDF (reference sequence). There are 15 residues in the CDR3. J lost 6 bases, V lost 1 base, and 9 bases had no gene match. The CDR3 coding sequence is TGTGCCACCAGCAGAGGTCGGGAGGCCCCCTCCGAGCAGTACTTC. It is translated as CATSRGREAPSEQYF.

The chain links TRBV24-1 to TRBJ1-4, with D possibly matching TRBD1 (5 bases). This CDR3 is built from 15 residues. V was shortened by 4 bases and J by 5 bases, with 13 bases between the two germline ends. Germline CDR1 reads KGHDR; CDR2 reads SFDVKD. The CDR3 is CATSDTGTRNEKLFF. The CDR3 DNA reads as TGTGCCACCAGTGACACCGGGACCCGGAATGAAAAACTGTTTTTT.

This clonotype was counted between two and nine times. V and J are TRBV7-2 and TRBJ2-3; no clear D. CDR3 length: 13 amino acids. Trimming removed 5 bases from V and 6 bases from J, with 12 bases in between. The germline CDR1 and CDR2 sequences are SGHTA and FQGNSA. The CDR3 nucleotides read TGTGCCAGCAGCCCCCTAAGCCTGGATACGCAGTATTTT. Translation gives CASSPLSLDTQYF.

This clonotype was counted between two and nine times. The chain carries TRBV7-9 and TRBJ2-5; D may be TRBD2 (6 bases). V was shortened by 1 base and J by 5 bases, with 14 bases between the two germline ends. Germline CDR1 and CDR2: SEHNR and FQNEAQ (reference sequence). This CDR3 spans 15 amino acids. CDR3 nucleotide sequence: TGTGCCAGCAGCTTAGTTTGGGAGGAGGTGGAGACCCAGTACTTC. Its translation: CASSLVWEEVETQYF.

V is TRBV28 and J is TRBJ1-2; D is possibly TRBD1 (6 bases). Germline values: CDR1 MDHEN, CDR2 SYDVKM. CDR3 length: 14 amino acids. The V end lost 2 bases, the J end lost 5 bases, and 12 bases lay between the germline ends. Written as DNA, the CDR3 is TGTGCCAGCAGTTTACGGACAGAAATATATGGCTACACCTTC. Translated, it gives CASSLRTEIYGYTF.

This clonotype has only a few counts. The chain links TRBV5-1 to TRBJ2-3; 13 positions match TRBD2. J gave up 9 bases and V 4 bases, and 5 bases lay outside the gene matches. The CDR3 loop spans 14 amino acids. Germline V gene data show CDR1 as SGHRS and CDR2 as YFSETQ. The CDR3 DNA follows: TGCGCCAGCAGCGCCCCGACTAGCGGGGGGACGCAGTATTTT. Translating gives CASSAPTSGGTQYF.

The V gene is TRBV12-3 or TRBV12-4, the J gene TRBJ2-2, with D perhaps TRBD1 (6 bases). The V gene lost 3 bases and the J gene lost 6 bases, with 14 bases spanning the gap. This CDR3 spans 15 amino acids. CDR3: CASSLGQGMAGELFF. The CDR3 bases are TGTGCCAGCAGTTTGGGGCAGGGGATGGCCGGGGAGCTGTTTTTT.

In this sample, this clonotype turned up a few times. The CDR3 DNA is TGTGCCAGCGGATGGACTAGCGAAGAGACCCAGTACTTC. Amino acids: CASGWTSEETQYF. The chain links TRBV7-9 to TRBJ2-5; TRBD2 agrees at 9 bases. V shed 8 bases, J shed 3 bases, and the junction held 4 bases outside the gene matches. From germline, CDR1 is SEHNR and CDR2 FQNEAQ (reference sequence). The CDR3 runs 13 residues.

The genes are TRBV3-1 and TRBJ1-2, with 9 bases that match TRBD1. V was clipped by 6 bases and J by 5 bases; unmatched bases: 13. The CDR3 length is 16 residues. The germline gives CDR1 LGHDT, CDR2 YNNKEL (reference sequence). The CDR3 loop reads CASSPTGGYLTYGYTF. The CDR3 DNA reads TGTGCCAGCAGTCCTACAGGGGGCTACCTCACTTATGGCTACACCTTC.

In the case of this clonotype: One base away lies a much larger clone, so this may be a sequencing read error. The rearrangement joins TRBV4-2 to TRBJ2-7; 8 nucleotides match TRBD2. Judging by the DNA end, TRBJ2-5 fits better; the J call may be wrong. Germline CDR1 is LGHNA and CDR2 is YNFKEQ. This CDR3 region has 17 residues. CDR3 sequence (DNA): TGTGCCTGCAGCCAAGGTTCAAGCGGGGGCTTGAGGGAGACCCAGTACTTC. Amino acid sequence: CACSQGSSGGLRETQYF.

This chain connects TRBV5-5 to TRBJ2-7; TRBD1 matches 7 bases. CDR3 length: 16 amino acids. In germline, CDR1 is SGHKS, CDR2 YYEKEE (reference sequence). The V gene end was trimmed by 4 bases and the J gene end by 2 bases; junction bases not matched to a gene: 12. This CDR3 is CASSLGPGTATYEQYF. Here the CDR3 DNA reads TGTGCCAGCAGCCTGGGCCCCGGGACAGCAACCTACGAGCAGTACTTC.

This clonotype has just a few counts. The V gene is TRBV5-1, the J gene TRBJ1-6; no reliable D call. The V end lost 4 bases, the J end lost 8 bases, and 10 bases lay between the germline ends. CDR3 length equals 13 residues. CDR1 and CDR2 (germline): SGHRS, YFSETQ. The CDR3 bases are TGCGCCAGCAGCCCGACACGGGATTCACCCCTCCACTTT. Translated: CASSPTRDSPLHF.